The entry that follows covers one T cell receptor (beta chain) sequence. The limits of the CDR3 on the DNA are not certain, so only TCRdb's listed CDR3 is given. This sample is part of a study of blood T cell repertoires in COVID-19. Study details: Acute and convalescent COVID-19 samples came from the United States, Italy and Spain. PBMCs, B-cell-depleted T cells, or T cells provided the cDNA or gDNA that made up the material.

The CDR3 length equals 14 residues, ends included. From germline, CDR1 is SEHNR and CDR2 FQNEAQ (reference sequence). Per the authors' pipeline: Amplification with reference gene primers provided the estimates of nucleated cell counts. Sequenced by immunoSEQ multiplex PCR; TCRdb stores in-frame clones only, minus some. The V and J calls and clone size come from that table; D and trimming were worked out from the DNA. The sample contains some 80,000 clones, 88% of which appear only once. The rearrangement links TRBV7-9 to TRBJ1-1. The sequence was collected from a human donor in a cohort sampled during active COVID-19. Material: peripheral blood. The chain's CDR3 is CASSFGSGNTEASF.